The entry below describes one TCR beta chain. Its antigen is unknown. The data are from a study of T cell responses to AZD1222 COVID-19 vaccine. The study, taken as a whole, reports: The donor group comprised mostly white British people and more females; the analysis possibly underestimated clonal diversity. Epitopes outside B.1.351 and B.1.1.7 mutated regions reportedly drew nearly half of spike TCRs. Samples come after the peak T cell response, not at day 14.

Only in-frame clones appear in the TCRdb table, and some are missing; sequencing was by immunoSEQ multiplex PCR. Of 150,000 to 200,000 clones in the sample, 85% to 90% were seen once. In germline, CDR1 is SGHRS, CDR2 YFSETQ. The CDR3 covers 16 residues. J was trimmed by 4 bases and V by 0 bases; bases with no gene match: 6. The receptor was isolated from an adult in good health. J is TRBJ2-1 and V is TRBV5-1, with 8 bases fitting TRBD2. Sequenced here: peripheral blood, sampled on day 0 of AZD1222 vaccination. The CDR3 reads CASSLVSGGVYNEQFF. In nucleotides, the CDR3 is TGCGCCAGCAGCTTGGTGTCCGGGGGGGTTTACAATGAGCAGTTCTTC.